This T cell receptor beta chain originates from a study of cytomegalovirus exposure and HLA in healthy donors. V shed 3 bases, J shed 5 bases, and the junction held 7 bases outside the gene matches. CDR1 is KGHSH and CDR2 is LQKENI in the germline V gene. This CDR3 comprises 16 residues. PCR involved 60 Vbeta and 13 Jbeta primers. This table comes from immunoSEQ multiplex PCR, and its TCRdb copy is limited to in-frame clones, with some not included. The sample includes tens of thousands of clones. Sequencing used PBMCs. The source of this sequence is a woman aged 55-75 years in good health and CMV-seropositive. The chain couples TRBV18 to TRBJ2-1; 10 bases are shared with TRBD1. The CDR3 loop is CASSPPVTGGDNEQFF. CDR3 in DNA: TGTGCCAGCTCACCGCCCGTGACAGGGGGCGACAATGAGCAGTTCTTC.